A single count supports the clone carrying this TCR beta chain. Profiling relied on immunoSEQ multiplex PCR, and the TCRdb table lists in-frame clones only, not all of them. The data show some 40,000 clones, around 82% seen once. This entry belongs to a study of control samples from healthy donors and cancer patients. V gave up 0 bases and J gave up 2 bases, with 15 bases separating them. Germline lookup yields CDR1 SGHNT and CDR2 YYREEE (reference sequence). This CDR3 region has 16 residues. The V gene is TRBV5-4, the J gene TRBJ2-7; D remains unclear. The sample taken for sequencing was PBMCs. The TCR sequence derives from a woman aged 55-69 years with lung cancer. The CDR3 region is CASSLASAKNPYEQYF. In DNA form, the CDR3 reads TGTGCCAGCAGCTTGGCATCGGCCAAAAACCCCTACGAGCAGTACTTC.